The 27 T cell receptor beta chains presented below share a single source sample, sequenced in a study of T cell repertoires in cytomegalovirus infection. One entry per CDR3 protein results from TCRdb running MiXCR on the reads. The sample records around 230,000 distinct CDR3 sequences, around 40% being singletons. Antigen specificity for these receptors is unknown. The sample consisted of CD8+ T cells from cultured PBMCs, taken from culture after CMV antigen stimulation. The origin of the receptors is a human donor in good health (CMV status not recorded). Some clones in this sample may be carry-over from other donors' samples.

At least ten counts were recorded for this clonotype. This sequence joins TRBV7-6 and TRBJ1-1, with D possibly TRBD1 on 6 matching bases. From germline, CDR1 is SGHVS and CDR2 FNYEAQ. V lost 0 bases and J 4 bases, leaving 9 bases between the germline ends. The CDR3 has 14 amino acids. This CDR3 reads CASSLAGGGTEAFF. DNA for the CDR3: TGTGCCAGCAGCTTAGCGGGAGGGGGCACTGAAGCTTTCTTT.

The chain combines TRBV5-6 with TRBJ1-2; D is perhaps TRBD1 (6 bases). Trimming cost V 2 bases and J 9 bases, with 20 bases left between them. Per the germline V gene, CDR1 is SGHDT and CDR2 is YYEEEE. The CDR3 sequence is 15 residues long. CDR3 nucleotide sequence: TGTGCCAGCAGCTTCCTTCGTCACAGGGATGAGAGCTACACCTTC. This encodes CASSFLRHRDESYTF.

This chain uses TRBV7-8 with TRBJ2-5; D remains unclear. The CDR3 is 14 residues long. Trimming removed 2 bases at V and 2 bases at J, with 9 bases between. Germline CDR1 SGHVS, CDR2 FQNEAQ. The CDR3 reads CASSLLPPQETQYF. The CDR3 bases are TGTGCCAGCAGCTTATTGCCACCGCAAGAGACCCAGTACTTC.

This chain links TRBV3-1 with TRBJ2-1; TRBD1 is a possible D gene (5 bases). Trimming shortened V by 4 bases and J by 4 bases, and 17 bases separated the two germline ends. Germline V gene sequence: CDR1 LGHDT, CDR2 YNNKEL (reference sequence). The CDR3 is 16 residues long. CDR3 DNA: TGTGCCAGCAGCCCGATCAACCGGACAATTTACAATGAGCAGTTCTTC. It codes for CASSPINRTIYNEQFF.

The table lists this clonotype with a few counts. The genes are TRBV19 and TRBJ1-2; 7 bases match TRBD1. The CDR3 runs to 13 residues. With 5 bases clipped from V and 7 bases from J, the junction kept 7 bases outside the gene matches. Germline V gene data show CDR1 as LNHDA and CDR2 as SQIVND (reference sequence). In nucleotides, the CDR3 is TGTGCCAGTAGTCCTCGGACAGGTTTTGGCTACACCTTC. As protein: CASSPRTGFGYTF.

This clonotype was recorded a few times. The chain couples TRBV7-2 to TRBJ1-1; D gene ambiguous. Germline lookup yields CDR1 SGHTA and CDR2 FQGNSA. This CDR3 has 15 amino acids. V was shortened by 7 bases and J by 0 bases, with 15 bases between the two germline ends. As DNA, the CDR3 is TGTGCCAGCACCAATCGAGGGTCGATGAACACTGAAGCTTTCTTT. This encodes CASTNRGSMNTEAFF. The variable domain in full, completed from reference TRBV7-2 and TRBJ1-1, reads GAGVSQSPSNKVTEKGKDVELRCDPISGHTALYWYRQSLGQGLEFLIYFQGNSAPDKSGLPSDRFSAERTGGSVSTLTIQRTQQEDSAVYLCASTNRGSMNTEAFFGQGTRLTVV.

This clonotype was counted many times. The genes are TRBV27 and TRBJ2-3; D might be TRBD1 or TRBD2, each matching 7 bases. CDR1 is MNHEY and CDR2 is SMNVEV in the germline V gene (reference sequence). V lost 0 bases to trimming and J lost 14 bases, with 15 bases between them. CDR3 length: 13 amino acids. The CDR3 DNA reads TGTGCCAGCAGTTTATCAGGGGGCGGGAGCCCGTATTTT. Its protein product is CASSLSGGGSPYF.

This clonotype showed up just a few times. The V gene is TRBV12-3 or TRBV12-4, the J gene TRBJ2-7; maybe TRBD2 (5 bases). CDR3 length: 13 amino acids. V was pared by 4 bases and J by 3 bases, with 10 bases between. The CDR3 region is CASSYGRYYEQYF. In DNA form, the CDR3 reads TGTGCCAGCAGTTATGGGAGATACTACGAGCAGTACTTC.

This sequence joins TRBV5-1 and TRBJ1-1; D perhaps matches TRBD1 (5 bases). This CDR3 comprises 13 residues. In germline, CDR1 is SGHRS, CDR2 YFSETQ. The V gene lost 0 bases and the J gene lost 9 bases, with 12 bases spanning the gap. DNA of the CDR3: TGCGCCAGCAGCTTGGAGGGACCACCCCAAGCTTTCTTT. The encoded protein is CASSLEGPPQAFF.

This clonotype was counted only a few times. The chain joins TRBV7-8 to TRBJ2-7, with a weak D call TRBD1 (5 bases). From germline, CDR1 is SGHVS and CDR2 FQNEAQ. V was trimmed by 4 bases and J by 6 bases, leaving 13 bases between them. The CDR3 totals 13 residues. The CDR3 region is CASSSTQGVEQYF. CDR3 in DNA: TGTGCCAGCAGCTCCACGCAGGGTGTCGAGCAGTACTTC.

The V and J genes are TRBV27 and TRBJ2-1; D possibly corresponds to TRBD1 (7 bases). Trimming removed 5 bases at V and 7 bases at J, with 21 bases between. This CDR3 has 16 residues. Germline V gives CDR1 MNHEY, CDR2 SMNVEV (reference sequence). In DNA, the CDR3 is TGTGCCAGCAGTCCCCGGGGCAGGGGGGCCATGAATGAGCAGTTCTTC. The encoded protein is CASSPRGRGAMNEQFF.

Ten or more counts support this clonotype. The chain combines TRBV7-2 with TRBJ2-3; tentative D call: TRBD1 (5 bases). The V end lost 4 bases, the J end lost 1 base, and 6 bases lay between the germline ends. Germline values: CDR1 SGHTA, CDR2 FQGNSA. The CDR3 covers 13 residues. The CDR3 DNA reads TGTGCCAGCAGCTCACAGGGCACAGATACGCAGTATTTT. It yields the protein CASSSQGTDTQYF.

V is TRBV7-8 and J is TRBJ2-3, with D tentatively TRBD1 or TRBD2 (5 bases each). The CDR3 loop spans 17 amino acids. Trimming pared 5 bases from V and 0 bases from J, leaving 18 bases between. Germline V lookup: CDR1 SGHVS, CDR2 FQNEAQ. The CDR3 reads CASSPTVRGASTDTQYF. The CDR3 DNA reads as TGTGCCAGCAGCCCCACGGTGAGAGGGGCTAGCACAGATACGCAGTATTTT.

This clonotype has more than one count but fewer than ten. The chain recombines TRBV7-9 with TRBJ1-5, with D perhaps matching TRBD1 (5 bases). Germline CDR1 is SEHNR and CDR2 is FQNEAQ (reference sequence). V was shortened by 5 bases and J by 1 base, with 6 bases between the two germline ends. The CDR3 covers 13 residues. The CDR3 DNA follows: TGTGCCAGCAGCCGGGACAGCAATCAGCCCCAGCATTTT. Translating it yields CASSRDSNQPQHF.

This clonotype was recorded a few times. The CDR3 bases are TGTGCCAGCAGCCCGAAGGGGGACTTCAACAATGAGCAGTTCTTC. Protein sequence: CASSPKGDFNNEQFF. This rearrangement joins TRBV7-3 to TRBJ2-1; D is possibly TRBD1 or TRBD2 (6 bases each). Between the trimmed V and J ends, which lost 5 bases and 5 bases, there was a span of 16 bases. The germline CDR1 and CDR2 sequences are SGHTA and FQGTGA. The CDR3 runs 15 residues.

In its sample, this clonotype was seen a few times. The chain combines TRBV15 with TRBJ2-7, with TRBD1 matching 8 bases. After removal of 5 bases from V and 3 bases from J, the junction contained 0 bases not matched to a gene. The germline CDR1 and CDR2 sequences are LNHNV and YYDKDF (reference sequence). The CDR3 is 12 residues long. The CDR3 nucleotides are TGTGCCACCAGCGGACAGGGCTACGAGCAGTACTTC. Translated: CATSGQGYEQYF.

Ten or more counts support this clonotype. CDR3 loop: CASSLEQGTFYEQYF. For the CDR3, the DNA is TGTGCCAGCAGCTTAGAACAGGGGACTTTCTACGAGCAGTACTTC. The chain recombines TRBV7-2 with TRBJ2-7, with D possibly matching TRBD1 (7 bases). Germline CDR1 SGHTA, CDR2 FQGNSA. The CDR3 loop spans 15 amino acids. V gave up 1 base and J gave up 3 bases, with 13 bases separating them.

This chain's CDR3 is CASSLDGSIANQPQHF. As DNA, the CDR3 is TGTGCCAGCAGCTTAGATGGCAGTATAGCAAATCAGCCCCAGCATTTT. The genes are TRBV7-9 and TRBJ1-5; no clear D. The CDR3 loop spans 16 amino acids. In germline, CDR1 is SEHNR, CDR2 FQNEAQ (reference sequence). Trimming cost V 1 base and J 4 bases, with 14 bases left between them.

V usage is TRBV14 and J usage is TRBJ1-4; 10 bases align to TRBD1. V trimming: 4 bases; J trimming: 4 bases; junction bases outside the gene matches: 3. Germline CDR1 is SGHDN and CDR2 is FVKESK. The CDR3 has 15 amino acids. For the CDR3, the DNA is TGTGCCAGCAGCCCCCGGGACAGGGGTAATGAAAAACTGTTTTTT. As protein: CASSPRDRGNEKLFF. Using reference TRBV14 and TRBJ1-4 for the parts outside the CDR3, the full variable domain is EAGVTQFPSHSVIEKGQTVTLRCDPISGHDNLYWYRRVMGKEIKFLLHFVKESKQDESGMPNNRFLAERTGGTYSTLKVQPAELEDSGVYFCASSPRDRGNEKLFFGSGTQLSVL.

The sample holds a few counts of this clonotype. The CDR3 bases are TGTGCCAGCAGCTTATTTGGACTAGCGGGGGAAGAGACCCAGTACTTC. This sequence encodes CASSLFGLAGEETQYF. The chain uses TRBV7-2 and TRBJ2-5; TRBD2 matches 13 bases. V lost 2 bases to trimming and J lost 3 bases; unmatched junction nucleotides: 3. The length of the CDR3 is 16 residues. CDR1 is SGHTA and CDR2 is FQGNSA in the germline V gene.

CDR3 amino acids: CASSLGRADEQYF. The CDR3 region has the DNA TGTGCCAGCAGCTTAGGCCGCGCGGACGAGCAGTACTTC. The chain uses TRBV7-3 and TRBJ2-7; D unclear. Germline V CDR1 and CDR2: SGHTA, FQGTGA. The CDR3 runs to 13 residues. The ends were cut back, 2 bases at V and 5 bases at J, with 10 bases in the middle.

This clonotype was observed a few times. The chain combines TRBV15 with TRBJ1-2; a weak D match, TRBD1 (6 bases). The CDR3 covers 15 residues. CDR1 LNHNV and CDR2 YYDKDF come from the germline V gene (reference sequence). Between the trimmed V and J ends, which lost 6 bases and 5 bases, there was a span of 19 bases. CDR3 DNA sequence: TGTGCCACCAGTCCTGCCAGGGGCCCGGGGTATGGCTACACCTTC. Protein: CATSPARGPGYGYTF.

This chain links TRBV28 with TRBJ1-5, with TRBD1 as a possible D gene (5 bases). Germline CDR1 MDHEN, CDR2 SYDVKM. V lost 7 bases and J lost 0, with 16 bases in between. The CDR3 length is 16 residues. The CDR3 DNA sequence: TGTGCCAGCATTGAGGTGGGGACGGGTAGCAATCAGCCCCAGCATTTT. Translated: CASIEVGTGSNQPQHF.

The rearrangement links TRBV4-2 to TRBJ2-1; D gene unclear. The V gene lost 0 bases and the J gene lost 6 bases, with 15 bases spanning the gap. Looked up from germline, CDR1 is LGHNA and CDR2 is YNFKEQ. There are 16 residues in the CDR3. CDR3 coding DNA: TGTGCCAGCAGCCAAGATGTATCGGCCACTTCCAATGAGCAGTTCTTC. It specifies CASSQDVSATSNEQFF.

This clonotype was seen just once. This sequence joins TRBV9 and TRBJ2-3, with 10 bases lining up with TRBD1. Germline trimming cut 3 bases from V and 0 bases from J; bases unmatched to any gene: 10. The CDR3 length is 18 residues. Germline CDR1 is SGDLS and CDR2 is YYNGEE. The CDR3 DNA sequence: TGTGCCAGCAGCGGCAGACAGGGGGCATTTCTTAGCACAGATACGCAGTATTTT. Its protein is CASSGRQGAFLSTDTQYF. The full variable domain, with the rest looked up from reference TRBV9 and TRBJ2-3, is DSGVTQTPKHLITATGQRVTLRCSPRSGDLSVYWYQQSLDQGLQFLIQYYNGEERAKGNILERFSAQQFPDLHSELNLSSLELGDSALYFCASSGRQGAFLSTDTQYFGPGTRLTVL.

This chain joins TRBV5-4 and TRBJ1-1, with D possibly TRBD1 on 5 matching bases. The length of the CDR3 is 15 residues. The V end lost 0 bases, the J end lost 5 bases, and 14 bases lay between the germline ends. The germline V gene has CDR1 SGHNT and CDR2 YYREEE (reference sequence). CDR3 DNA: TGTGCCAGCAGCTTGGACAGGAGCCGTTGGACTGAAGCTTTCTTT. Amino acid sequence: CASSLDRSRWTEAFF.

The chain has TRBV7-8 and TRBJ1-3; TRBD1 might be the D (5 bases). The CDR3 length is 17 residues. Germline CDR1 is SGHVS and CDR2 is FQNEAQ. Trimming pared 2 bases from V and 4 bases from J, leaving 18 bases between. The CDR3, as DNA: TGTGCCAGCAGCTTAAGGGCTCGGCAGGGTAAAGGAAACACCATATATTTT. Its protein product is CASSLRARQGKGNTIYF. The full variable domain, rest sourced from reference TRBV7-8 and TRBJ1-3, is GAGVSQSPRYKVAKRGQDVALRCDPISGHVSLFWYQQALGQGPEFLTYFQNEAQLDKSGLPSDRFFAERPEGSVSTLKIQRTQQEDSAVYLCASSLRARQGKGNTIYFGEGSWLTVV.